A selection of T cell receptor beta chains follows, all from one sample in a study of Ad26.COV2.S vaccination and SARS-CoV-2 variants. The assay was immunoSEQ multiplex PCR, and TCRdb's table has in-frame clones only and misses some. The sample yields some 520,000 clones, around 90% seen once. The material was peripheral blood, obtained in a trial of Ad26.COV2.S vaccine versus placebo. These receptors originate from a person between 18 and 65 years old who received the Ad26.COV2.S COVID-19 vaccine or a placebo. Both conserved end residues are part of each CDR3. Each record gives: clone size, D gene, J gene, V gene, CDR3 DNA, CDR3 protein. The D gene is left open where the match is weak. Some rows have no size entry. The others give once, few or many, or a class for an expanded clone.

size: -; D: -; J: TRBJ1-1; V: TRBV7-9; DNA: TGTGCCAGCAGCTTCGGAGGGAACACTGAAGCTTTCTTT; CDR3: CASSFGGNTEAFF
size: -; D: -; J: TRBJ2-1; V: TRBV7-2; DNA: TGTGCCAGCAGCTTATACGGGAGCTCCTACAATGAGCAGTTCTTC; CDR3: CASSLYGSSYNEQFF
size: once; D: -; J: TRBJ1-6; V: TRBV30; DNA: TGTGCCTGGAAACACAGCCTAGCGAATTCACCCCTCCACTTT; CDR3: CAWKHSLANSPLHF
size: few; D: -; J: TRBJ1-3; V: TRBV7-9; DNA: TGTGCCAGCAGCCCACGGACTTCTGGAAACACCATATATTTT; CDR3: CASSPRTSGNTIYF
size: -; D: -; J: TRBJ2-1; V: TRBV14; DNA: TGTGCCAGCAGCCAAGATCCGGGACTGTACAATGAGCAGTTCTTC; CDR3: CASSQDPGLYNEQFF
size: once; D: -; J: TRBJ1-6; V: TRBV30; DNA: TGTGCCTGGAGGGGCAGCTCCTATAATTCACCCCTCCACTTT; CDR3: CAWRGSSYNSPLHF
size: -; D: -; J: TRBJ2-2; V: TRBV27; DNA: TGTGCCAGCAGTAGAACAGGGCTCTCGAACACCGGGGAGCTGTTTTTT; CDR3: CASSRTGLSNTGELFF
size: -; D: -; J: TRBJ2-2; V: TRBV11-2; DNA: TGTGCCAGCAGCTTAGAGAGGGTCTTCGGGGAGCTGTTTTTT; CDR3: CASSLERVFGELFF
size: -; D: TRBD1; J: TRBJ1-1; V: TRBV2; DNA: TGTGCCAGCAGTTCCCAAGACAGGGCGGGCACTGAAGCTTTCTTT; CDR3: CASSSQDRAGTEAFF
size: -; D: -; J: TRBJ2-3; V: TRBV5-1; DNA: TGCGCCAGCAGCTCCGGGGCGAGTACAGATACGCAGTATTTT; CDR3: CASSSGASTDTQYF
size: -; D: -; J: TRBJ1-2; V: TRBV4-3; DNA: TGCGCCAGCAGCCAAGAACAGGGTAGGGTATATGGCTACACCTTC; CDR3: CASSQEQGRVYGYTF
size: -; D: TRBD2; J: TRBJ2-3; V: TRBV27; DNA: TGTGCCAGCAGTGTTGCGGGAGGGCTCACAGATACGCAGTATTTT; CDR3: CASSVAGGLTDTQYF
size: -; D: TRBD2; J: TRBJ2-1; V: TRBV11-2; DNA: TGTGCCAGCAGCTTAGTAGCTAGCGGGATGAATGAGCAGTTCTTC; CDR3: CASSLVASGMNEQFF
size: -; D: -; J: TRBJ2-7; V: TRBV27; DNA: TGTGCCAGCAGTACCGGGACACGCTACGAGCAGTACTTC; CDR3: CASSTGTRYEQYF
size: -; D: TRBD2; J: TRBJ2-1; V: TRBV28; DNA: TGTGCCAGCAGTCTCACAACCGGGGGGTGGGAGCAGTTCTTC; CDR3: CASSLTTGGWEQFF
size: -; D: TRBD1; J: TRBJ1-1; V: TRBV18; DNA: TGTGCCAGCTCACCGTCAGGGGGGACTGAAGCTTTCTTT; CDR3: CASSPSGGTEAFF
size: once; D: -; J: TRBJ2-7; V: TRBV11-2; DNA: TGTGCCAGCAGCTTAGACTCCGTATTTGGGGGAGTCTCCTACGAGCAGTACTTC; CDR3: CASSLDSVFGGVSYEQYF
size: -; D: -; J: TRBJ2-7; V: TRBV9; DNA: TGTGCCAGCTCCCCCCGTTTCGAGACAGGCCGGTACTACGAGCAGTACTTC; CDR3: CASSPRFETGRYYEQYF
size: -; D: -; J: TRBJ1-2; V: TRBV6-2/TRBV6-3; DNA: TGTGCCAGCAGGTACCCGGGACCTAACTATGGCTACACCTTC; CDR3: CASRYPGPNYGYTF
size: -; D: -; J: TRBJ2-7; V: TRBV6-5; DNA: TGTGCCAGCAGTTACCACGGAGAAGAGCAGTACTTC; CDR3: CASSYHGEEQYF
size: -; D: TRBD1; J: TRBJ2-7; V: TRBV4-3; DNA: TGCGCCAGCAGCCAAGAATGGGACAGGGTCTACGAGCAGTACTTC; CDR3: CASSQEWDRVYEQYF
size: -; D: -; J: TRBJ2-1; V: TRBV9; DNA: TGTGCCAGCAGCGTAGATGGGAGATCCTACAATGAGCAGTTCTTC; CDR3: CASSVDGRSYNEQFF
size: -; D: TRBD1; J: TRBJ2-1; V: TRBV7-9; DNA: TGTGCCAGCAGCTTGGAGGGACAGGGGGCTTACAATGAGCAGTTCTTC; CDR3: CASSLEGQGAYNEQFF
size: few; D: -; J: TRBJ1-5; V: TRBV28; DNA: TGTGCCAGCAGTCCGGGCGGTCCAAGCAATCAGCCCCAGCATTTT; CDR3: CASSPGGPSNQPQHF
size: -; D: -; J: TRBJ2-1; V: TRBV28; DNA: TGTGCCACGGAGAATATTTACGGGACGGGGCTAAGCTCCTACAATGAGCAGTTCTTC; CDR3: CATENIYGTGLSSYNEQFF
size: -; D: -; J: TRBJ1-2; V: TRBV3-1/TRBV3-2; DNA: TGTGCCAGCAGCCAGTGGTTGGACCGGGAGTATGGCTACACCTTC; CDR3: CASSQWLDREYGYTF
size: -; D: -; J: TRBJ2-7; V: TRBV28; DNA: TGTGCCAGCAGCCCGGCAGGGGCCTTTAACTCCTACGAGCAGTACTTC; CDR3: CASSPAGAFNSYEQYF
size: -; D: -; J: TRBJ2-5; V: TRBV27; DNA: TGTGCCAGCAGTTTGTGGGGGGCTGAGGAGACCCAGTACTTC; CDR3: CASSLWGAEETQYF
size: -; D: -; J: TRBJ2-7; V: TRBV4-1; DNA: TGCGCCAGCAGCCAAGTAGCCGGGACCGCCTACGAGCAGTACTTC; CDR3: CASSQVAGTAYEQYF
size: -; D: -; J: TRBJ1-6; V: TRBV28; DNA: TGTGCCAGCAGTTTCTGGGGGCCCCGAGGTTCACCCCTCCACTTT; CDR3: CASSFWGPRGSPLHF
size: -; D: -; J: TRBJ2-3; V: TRBV6-6; DNA: TGTGCCAGCAGTTCAGTGTCTACGCAGTATTTT; CDR3: CASSSVSTQYF
size: -; D: TRBD2; J: TRBJ2-7; V: TRBV28; DNA: TGTGCCAGCAGTTTATTCGGTTTGGGCGGGAGTGCCTACGAGCAGTACTTC; CDR3: CASSLFGLGGSAYEQYF
size: -; D: -; J: TRBJ2-2; V: TRBV5-1; DNA: TGCGCCAGCAGCTTTTTTAGCGGTCCGAACACCGGGGAGCTGTTTTTT; CDR3: CASSFFSGPNTGELFF
size: -; D: -; J: TRBJ1-2; V: TRBV9; DNA: TGTGCCAGCAGCGCGCCAGGGCAAGGCTACACCTTC; CDR3: CASSAPGQGYTF
size: -; D: -; J: TRBJ1-6; V: TRBV12-3/TRBV12-4; DNA: TGTGCCATTCGTGGGTCCTATAATTCACCCCTCCACTTT; CDR3: CAIRGSYNSPLHF
size: -; D: -; J: TRBJ2-2; V: TRBV10-3; DNA: TGTGCCATAGGCGGGGGCAGGACCTCGAACACCGGGGAGCTGTTTTTT; CDR3: CAIGGGRTSNTGELFF
size: -; D: -; J: TRBJ2-3; V: TRBV7-8; DNA: TGTGCCAGCAGCCTTTCAGCGATGGATACGCAGTATTTT; CDR3: CASSLSAMDTQYF
size: -; D: -; J: TRBJ2-4; V: TRBV6-2/TRBV6-3; DNA: TGTGCCAGCAGTTACTCGGGACACATATTAGCCAAAAACATTCAGTACTTC; CDR3: CASSYSGHILAKNIQYF
size: -; D: TRBD1; J: TRBJ2-1; V: TRBV11-2; DNA: TGTGCCAGCAGCTTAGTTTACCGACAGGGGTCACGCAATGAGCAGTTCTTC; CDR3: CASSLVYRQGSRNEQFF
size: few; D: TRBD1; J: TRBJ1-1; V: TRBV5-1; DNA: TGCGCCAGCAGCCGGACCAACAGGGGCCCCAGCCCCACTGAAGCTTTCTTT; CDR3: CASSRTNRGPSPTEAFF